Listed below are T cell receptor beta chains from one sample, sequenced in a study of blood T cell repertoires in COVID-19. Profiled with immunoSEQ multiplex PCR; TCRdb holds only in-frame clones, not every one. The sample records 350,000 to 450,000 clones, 85% being singletons. The sequenced sample consisted of peripheral blood. These receptor sequences come from a young woman with acute or convalescent COVID-19. Each CDR3 is given without its conserved first and last residue. Clone size, where shown, is once, few, many, or a class for clones that have expanded.

clone size: .; J gene: TRBJ1-1; V gene: TRBV25-1; CDR3 protein: ASSGTGRDTEAF
clone size: .; J gene: TRBJ2-3; V gene: TRBV5-5; CDR3 protein: ASSPRGRPIQEVVTDTQY
clone size: .; J gene: TRBJ1-1; V gene: TRBV10-3; CDR3 protein: AISDRQGSTEAF
clone size: .; J gene: TRBJ1-1; V gene: TRBV14; CDR3 protein: ASSARQGMNTEAF
clone size: few; J gene: TRBJ2-7; V gene: TRBV6-5; CDR3 protein: ASSSGTYEQY
clone size: .; J gene: TRBJ1-2; V gene: TRBV29-1; CDR3 protein: SAGTGWYGYT
clone size: few; J gene: TRBJ1-1; V gene: TRBV29-1; CDR3 protein: SVAQDRTEAF
clone size: .; J gene: TRBJ2-6; V gene: TRBV30; CDR3 protein: AWSAPSGSLGRANVLT
clone size: .; J gene: TRBJ2-5; V gene: TRBV28; CDR3 protein: ASRALTGGGEETQY
clone size: .; J gene: TRBJ2-1; V gene: TRBV7-9; CDR3 protein: ASSPQGGNYNEQF
clone size: .; J gene: TRBJ1-4; V gene: TRBV15; CDR3 protein: ATSRDLFGTYDANEKLF
clone size: .; J gene: TRBJ2-3; V gene: TRBV7-9; CDR3 protein: ASSLTYSGQGSDTQY
clone size: .; J gene: TRBJ2-1; V gene: TRBV27; CDR3 protein: ATLKRGSYNEQF
clone size: .; J gene: TRBJ1-1; V gene: TRBV6-5; CDR3 protein: ASSRQGVRTEAF
clone size: .; J gene: TRBJ2-1; V gene: TRBV19; CDR3 protein: ASSIVLAAYNEQF
clone size: .; J gene: TRBJ2-3; V gene: TRBV11-2; CDR3 protein: ASSNGLAGIDTQY
clone size: .; J gene: TRBJ1-5; V gene: TRBV6-5; CDR3 protein: ASSRTVNQPQH
clone size: .; J gene: TRBJ1-4; V gene: TRBV9; CDR3 protein: ASSLGQAPTNEKLF
clone size: .; J gene: TRBJ2-7; V gene: TRBV5-1; CDR3 protein: ASSFNQYEQY
clone size: .; J gene: TRBJ1-1; V gene: TRBV30; CDR3 protein: AWSVKRPLNTEAF
clone size: .; J gene: TRBJ2-1; V gene: TRBV7-3; CDR3 protein: ASSFGTHSDEQF
clone size: once; J gene: TRBJ1-5; V gene: TRBV28; CDR3 protein: ASSLVTAGSNQPQH
clone size: .; J gene: TRBJ2-5; V gene: TRBV10-3; CDR3 protein: AISRDRGQETQY
clone size: once; J gene: TRBJ2-2; V gene: TRBV7-3; CDR3 protein: ASSLTGGTGELF
clone size: few; J gene: TRBJ1-5; V gene: TRBV28; CDR3 protein: ASSAPEGGGHQPQH
clone size: few; J gene: TRBJ2-2; V gene: TRBV9; CDR3 protein: ASSVDFGAGELF
clone size: .; J gene: TRBJ2-7; V gene: TRBV2; CDR3 protein: ASSEVSGGSYEQY
clone size: once; J gene: TRBJ1-2; V gene: TRBV9; CDR3 protein: ASSVGGPGTPTYT
clone size: .; J gene: TRBJ2-7; V gene: TRBV6-5; CDR3 protein: ASSYWGQKTHEQY
clone size: few; J gene: TRBJ2-4; V gene: TRBV5-8; CDR3 protein: ASSFALLAGGEQNIQY
clone size: .; J gene: TRBJ1-5; V gene: TRBV19; CDR3 protein: ASGTARYSNQPQH
clone size: .; J gene: TRBJ1-5; V gene: TRBV7-5; CDR3 protein: ARSSRDRGSNQPQH
clone size: once; J gene: TRBJ1-1; V gene: TRBV30; CDR3 protein: AWSPGVLNTEAF